The T cell receptor beta chain described here comes from a study of cytomegalovirus exposure and HLA in healthy donors. Vbeta (60) and Jbeta (13) primers were used in the PCR. The protocol was immunoSEQ multiplex PCR, while the TCRdb copy is restricted to in-frame clones and leaves out a portion. Of some 140,000 clones in the sample, 79% were seen once. The CDR3 has 15 amino acids. Germline values: CDR1 LNHDA, CDR2 SQIVND (reference sequence). V was cut by 5 bases and J by 7 bases, with 18 bases left in between. The receptor's source is a middle-aged man in good health and CMV-seropositive. The material sequenced was PBMCs. The chain couples TRBV19 to TRBJ1-5; D might be TRBD1 (6 bases). The DNA of the CDR3 is TGTGCCAGTAGTCCCGGGAGGGGGGTGGGACAGCCCCAGCATTTT. This codes for CASSPGRGVGQPQHF. The complete variable domain, with remaining parts taken from reference TRBV19 and TRBJ1-5, reads DGGITQSPKYLFRKEGQNVTLSCEQNLNHDAMYWYRQDPGQGLRLIYYSQIVNDFQKGDIAEGYSVSREKKESFPLTVTSAQKNPTAFYLCASSPGRGVGQPQHFGDGTRLSIL.